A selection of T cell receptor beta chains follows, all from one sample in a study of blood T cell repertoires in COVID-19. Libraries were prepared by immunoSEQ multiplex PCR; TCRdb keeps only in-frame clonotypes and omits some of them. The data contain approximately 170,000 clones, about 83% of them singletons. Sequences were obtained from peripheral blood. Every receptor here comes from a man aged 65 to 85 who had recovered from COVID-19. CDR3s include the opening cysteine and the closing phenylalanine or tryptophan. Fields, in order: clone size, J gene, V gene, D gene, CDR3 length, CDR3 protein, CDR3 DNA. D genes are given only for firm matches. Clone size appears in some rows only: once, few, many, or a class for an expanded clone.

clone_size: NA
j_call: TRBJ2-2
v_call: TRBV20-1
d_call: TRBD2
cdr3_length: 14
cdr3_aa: CSASPSGKGGELFF
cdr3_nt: TGCAGTGCTAGTCCGAGCGGGAAAGGCGGGGAGCTGTTTTTT

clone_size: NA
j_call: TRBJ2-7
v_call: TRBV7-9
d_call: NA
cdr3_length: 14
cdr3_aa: CASSPSAGSYEQYF
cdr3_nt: TGTGCCAGCAGCCCCTCCGCAGGGTCCTACGAGCAGTACTTC

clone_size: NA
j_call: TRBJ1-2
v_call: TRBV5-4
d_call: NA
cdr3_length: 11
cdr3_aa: CATEQNYGYTF
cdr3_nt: TGTGCCACCGAACAGAACTATGGCTACACCTTC

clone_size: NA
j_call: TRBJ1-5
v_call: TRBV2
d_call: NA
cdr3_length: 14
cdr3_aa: CASSEQGRRQPQHF
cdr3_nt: TGTGCCAGCAGTGAACAGGGGAGACGCCAGCCCCAGCATTTT

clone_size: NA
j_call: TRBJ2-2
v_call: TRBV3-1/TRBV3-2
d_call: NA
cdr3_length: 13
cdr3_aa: CASSQVSAGELFF
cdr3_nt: TGTGCCAGCAGCCAAGTGTCGGCCGGGGAGCTGTTTTTT

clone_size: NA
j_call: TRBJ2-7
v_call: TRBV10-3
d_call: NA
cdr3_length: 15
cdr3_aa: CAISGDGLLAYEQYF
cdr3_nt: TGTGCCATCAGCGGGGACGGACTACTAGCCTACGAGCAGTACTTC

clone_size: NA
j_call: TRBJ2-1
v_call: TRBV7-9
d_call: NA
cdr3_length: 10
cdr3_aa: CASKPTTMFF
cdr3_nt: TGTGCCAGCAAACCGACTACTATGTTCTTC

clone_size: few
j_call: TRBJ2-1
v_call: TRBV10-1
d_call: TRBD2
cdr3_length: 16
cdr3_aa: CARNLAGTSSYNEQFF
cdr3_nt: TGCGCCAGAAACTTAGCGGGTACCAGCTCCTACAATGAGCAGTTCTTC

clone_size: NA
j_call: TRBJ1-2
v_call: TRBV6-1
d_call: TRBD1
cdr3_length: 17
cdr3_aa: CASSELSSQGVNYGYTF
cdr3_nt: TGTGCCAGCAGTGAACTATCCTCCCAGGGGGTAAACTATGGCTACACCTTC

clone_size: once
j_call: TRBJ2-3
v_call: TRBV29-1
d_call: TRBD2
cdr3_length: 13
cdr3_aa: CSAPGGAQDTQYF
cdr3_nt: TGCAGCGCCCCCGGGGGGGCACAGGATACGCAGTATTTT

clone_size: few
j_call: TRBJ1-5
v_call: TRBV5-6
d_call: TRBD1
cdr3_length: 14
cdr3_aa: CASSLTGVSQPQHF
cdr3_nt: TGTGCCAGCAGCTTGACAGGGGTGAGCCAGCCCCAGCATTTT

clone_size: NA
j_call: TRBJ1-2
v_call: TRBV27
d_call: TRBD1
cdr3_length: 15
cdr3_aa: CASSQTGGAGRGYTF
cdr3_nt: TGTGCCAGCAGCCAGACAGGGGGCGCCGGTAGGGGCTACACCTTC

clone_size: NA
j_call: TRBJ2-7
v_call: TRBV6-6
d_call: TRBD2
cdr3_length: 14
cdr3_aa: CASQRTSGSYEQYF
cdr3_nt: TGTGCCAGCCAGAGGACTAGCGGGAGTTACGAGCAGTACTTC

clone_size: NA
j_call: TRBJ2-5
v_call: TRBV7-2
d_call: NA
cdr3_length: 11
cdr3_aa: CASSSQETQYF
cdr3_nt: TGTGCCAGCAGCTCACAAGAGACCCAGTACTTC

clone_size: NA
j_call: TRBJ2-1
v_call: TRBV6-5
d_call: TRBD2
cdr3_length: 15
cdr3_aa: CASSYILAGSNEQFF
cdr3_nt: TGTGCCAGCAGTTACATACTAGCGGGAAGTAATGAGCAGTTCTTC

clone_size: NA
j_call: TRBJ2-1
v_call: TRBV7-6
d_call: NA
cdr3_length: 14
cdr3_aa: CASSLAARGNEQFF
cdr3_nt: TGTGCCAGCAGCTTAGCGGCCAGGGGCAATGAGCAGTTCTTC

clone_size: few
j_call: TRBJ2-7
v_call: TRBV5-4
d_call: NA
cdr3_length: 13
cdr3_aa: CASSPGSSYEQYF
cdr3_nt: TGTGCCAGCAGCCCGGGGTCCTCCTACGAGCAGTACTTC

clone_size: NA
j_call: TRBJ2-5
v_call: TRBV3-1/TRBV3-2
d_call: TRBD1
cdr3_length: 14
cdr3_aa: CASSQRDRQETQYF
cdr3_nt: TGTGCCAGCAGCCAGAGGGACAGACAAGAGACCCAGTACTTC

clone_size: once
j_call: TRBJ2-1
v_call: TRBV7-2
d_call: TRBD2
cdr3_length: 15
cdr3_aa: CASSFGTSGVGEQFF
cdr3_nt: TGTGCCAGCAGCTTTGGGACTAGCGGGGTGGGTGAGCAGTTCTTC

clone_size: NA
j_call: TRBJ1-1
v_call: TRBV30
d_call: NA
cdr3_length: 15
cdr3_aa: CAWSLAGALNTEAFF
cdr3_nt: TGTGCCTGGAGTCTGGCAGGGGCCCTGAACACTGAAGCTTTCTTT